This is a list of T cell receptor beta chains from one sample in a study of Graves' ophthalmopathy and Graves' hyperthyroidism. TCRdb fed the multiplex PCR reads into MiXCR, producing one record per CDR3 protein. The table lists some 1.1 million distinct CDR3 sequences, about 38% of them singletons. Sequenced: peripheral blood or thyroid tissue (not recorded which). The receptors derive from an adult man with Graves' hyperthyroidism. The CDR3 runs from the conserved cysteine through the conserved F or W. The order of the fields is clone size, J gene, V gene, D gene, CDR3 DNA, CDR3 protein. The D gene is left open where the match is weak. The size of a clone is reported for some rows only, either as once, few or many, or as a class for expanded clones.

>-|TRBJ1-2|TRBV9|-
TGTGCCAGCAGCCCCTGGGCGGCCTCTAGAACCTTTAACTATGGCTGCACCTTC
CASSPWAASRTFNYGCTF
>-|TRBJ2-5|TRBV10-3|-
TGTGCCATCAGTGGGACGAACTGGGGGGAGACCCAGTACTTC
CAISGTNWGETQYF
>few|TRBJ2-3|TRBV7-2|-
TGTGCCAGCAGCCGGACTATGATCTCCGGAGGACGAACGCAGTATTTT
CASSRTMISGGRTQYF
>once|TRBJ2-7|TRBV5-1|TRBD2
TGCGCCAGCAGCGGAGATAGCGGGAGGGGCTACGAGCAGTACTTC
CASSGDSGRGYEQYF
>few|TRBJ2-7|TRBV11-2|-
TGTGCCAGCAGCCCTAGCGCGGTTCAGGGCTACGAGCAGTACTTC
CASSPSAVQGYEQYF
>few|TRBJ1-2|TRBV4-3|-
TGCGCCAGCAGCCAAGAGGAGGGACGTCGGTATGGCTACACCTTC
CASSQEEGRRYGYTF
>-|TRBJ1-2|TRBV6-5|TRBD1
TGTGCCAGCAGTGAAATTATGTCGGCCGGGACAGGGGGCGGAAGCTACACCTTC
CASSEIMSAGTGGGSYTF
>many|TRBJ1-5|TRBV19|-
TGTGCCAGTAGTATCGCCAGGGTGGATTATCAGCCCCAGCATTTT
CASSIARVDYQPQHF
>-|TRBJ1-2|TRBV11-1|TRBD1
TGTGCCAGCAGCTCCTCACGGACAGGGGAAGGCTACACCTTC
CASSSSRTGEGYTF
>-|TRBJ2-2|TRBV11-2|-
TGTGCCAGCAGCTTAGCGGGGGCAGGGAGGGTTCTACGGGAGCTGTTTTTT
CASSLAGAGRVLRELFF
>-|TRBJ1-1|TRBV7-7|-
TGTGCTAGCAGCTTAGCGAAAGGAGGCCTGGACACTGAAGCTTTCTTT
CASSLAKGGLDTEAFF
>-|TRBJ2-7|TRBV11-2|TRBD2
TGTGCCAGCACCGAAGCGGGACTAGCGGGAGGACACACCTACGAGCAGTACTTC
CASTEAGLAGGHTYEQYF
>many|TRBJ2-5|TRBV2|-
TGTGCCCTAGGGGTGAACCAAGAGACCCAGTACTTC
CALGVNQETQYF
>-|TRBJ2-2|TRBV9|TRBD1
TGTGCCAGCAATCCGGGACAGCTCTCCGGGGAGCTGTTTTTT
CASNPGQLSGELFF
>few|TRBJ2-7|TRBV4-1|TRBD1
TGCGCCAGCAGCCGCAGCCGGGACAGGGACGAGCAGTACTTC
CASSRSRDRDEQYF
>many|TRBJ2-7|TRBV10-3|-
TGTGCCAATGGAAGGGGGAATTACGAGCAGTACTTC
CANGRGNYEQYF
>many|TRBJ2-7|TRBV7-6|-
TGTGCCAGCAGCGCAGGCCCCGGGACGGCTGCCTACGAGCAGTACTTC
CASSAGPGTAAYEQYF
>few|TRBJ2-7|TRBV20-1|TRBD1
TGCAGTGCCCCCGACCCGGGACAGGACTACGAGCAGTACTTC
CSAPDPGQDYEQYF
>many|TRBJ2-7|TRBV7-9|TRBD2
TGTGCCAGCAGCCCCAATAGCGGGGGTCCCACCTACGAGCAGTACTTC
CASSPNSGGPTYEQYF
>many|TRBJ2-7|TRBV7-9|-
TGTGCCAGCAGCTTAGTAGGACAGAGTTACGAGCAGTACTTC
CASSLVGQSYEQYF
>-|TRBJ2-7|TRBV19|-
TGTGCCAGTACCCCTGCCGGGGACCTCTACGAGCAGTACTTC
CASTPAGDLYEQYF
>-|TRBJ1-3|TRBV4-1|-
TGCGCCAGCAGCCAAGGAGGACGGTTCTCTGGAAACACCATATATTTT
CASSQGGRFSGNTIYF
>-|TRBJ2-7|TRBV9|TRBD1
TGTGCCAGCAGCGTTGGGGCCCGGACAGGCGCCTACGAGCAGTACTTC
CASSVGARTGAYEQYF
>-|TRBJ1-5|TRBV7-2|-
TGTGCCAGCAGCTCCCTAGGCCTAAATCAGCCCCAGCATTTT
CASSSLGLNQPQHF
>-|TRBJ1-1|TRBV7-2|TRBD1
TGTGCCAGCAGCTCCCGGGACAGGGTGCCCACTGAAGCTTTCTTT
CASSSRDRVPTEAFF
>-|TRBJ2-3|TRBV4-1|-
TGCGCCAGCGGAGGTCGTGGAGATACGCAGTATTTT
CASGGRGDTQYF
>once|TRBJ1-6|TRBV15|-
TGTGCCACCGAGAGGGTCAGGGGAGGGTCACCCCTCCACTTT
CATERVRGGSPLHF
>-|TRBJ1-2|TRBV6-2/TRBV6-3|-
TGTGCCAGCAGTTACTCGAAGGACGGGAACTATGGCTACACCTTC
CASSYSKDGNYGYTF